Below, 12 T cell receptor beta chains from the same sample are listed, as sequenced in a study of beta chain features in type 1 diabetes. All of the isolated RNA was reverse transcribed, so expressed TCRB transcripts were sequenced. Only in-frame clones appear in the TCRdb table, and some are missing; sequencing was by immunoSEQ multiplex PCR. The sample holds around 250,000 clones; 25% to 35% are singletons and the top ten take around 4%. The sample taken for sequencing was central memory CD4+ T cells from blood. Receptor source: a man aged 30 to 45 in good health.

This clone was picked up a small number of times. The gene calls are TRBV30 and TRBJ2-1, with 7 bases matching TRBD2. The CDR3 has 15 amino acids. V gave up 4 bases and J gave up 0 bases; unmatched junction bases: 6. Per the germline V gene, CDR1 is GTSNPN and CDR2 is SVGIG (reference sequence). CDR3 amino acids: CAWNRASGSYNEQFF. CDR3 nucleotide sequence: TGTGCCTGGAACCGTGCTAGCGGCTCCTACAATGAGCAGTTCTTC.

V gene TRBV7-7 combines with J gene TRBJ2-1; a possible D gene is TRBD2 (6 bases). The CDR3 sequence is 14 residues long. Germline CDR1 SSHAT, CDR2 FNYEAQ (reference sequence). V dropped 2 bases and J dropped 10 bases, with 15 bases sitting between them. This CDR3 is CASSLRRGNAEQFF. In DNA form, the CDR3 reads TGTGCCAGCAGCTTACGGAGGGGAAATGCAGAGCAGTTCTTC.

The chain employs TRBV2 and TRBJ2-3; tentatively, D is TRBD2 (6 bases). This CDR3 is 15 amino acids long. CDR1 is SNHLY and CDR2 is FYNNEI in the germline V gene. V gave up 5 bases and J gave up 1 base, with 13 bases separating them. The CDR3 reads CASSSSETRTDTQYF. The CDR3 DNA sequence: TGTGCCAGCAGTTCTAGCGAAACCCGCACAGATACGCAGTATTTT.

This clone has just one count. V gene TRBV6-5 combines with J gene TRBJ2-3; 9 bases are shared with TRBD2. V shed 8 bases and J 2 bases; nucleotides not matched to a gene: 8. Looked up from germline, CDR1 is MNHEY and CDR2 is SVGAGI. CDR3 length: 15 amino acids. In nucleotides, the CDR3 is TGTGCCAGCGGGTCTAGCGGGGCCACCACAGATACGCAGTATTTT. This sequence encodes CASGSSGATTDTQYF.

The J gene is TRBJ1-2, the V gene TRBV6-5; 7 positions match TRBD1. The V gene's germline CDR1 is MNHEY and CDR2 SVGAGI. The CDR3 totals 13 residues. Trimming cost V 6 bases and J 4 bases; bases outside gene matches: 5. CDR3 nucleotide sequence: TGTGCCAGCAGCCGCGGGACAGCCTATGGCTACACCTTC. Translated, it gives CASSRGTAYGYTF.

This clone was observed a handful of times. V is TRBV30 and J is TRBJ1-3, with D tentatively TRBD1 (5 bases). Germline CDR1 GTSNPN, CDR2 SVGIG (reference sequence). V was cut by 3 bases and J by 0 bases, with 9 bases left in between. CDR3 length: 14 residues. The CDR3 DNA sequence: TGTGCCTGGAGCAAAGACAGCTCTGGAAACACCATATATTTT. Translation gives CAWSKDSSGNTIYF. Complete variable domain (other parts from reference TRBV30 and TRBJ1-3): SQTIHQWPATLVQPVGSPLSLECTVEGTSNPNLYWYRQAAGRGLQLLFYSVGIGQISSEVPQNLSASRPQDRQFILSSKKLLLSDSGFYLCAWSKDSSGNTIYFGEGSWLTVV.

The V call is TRBV28, the J call TRBJ2-7; possible D gene TRBD2, 6 bases. The CDR3 is made up of 13 amino acids. Germline V gene lookup returns CDR1 MDHEN and CDR2 SYDVKM. V shed 8 bases and J shed 0 bases, with 11 bases lying between them. CDR3 bases: TGTGCCAGCCAAGGCGGGACCTCCTACGAGCAGTACTTC. Its protein is CASQGGTSYEQYF.

The chain has TRBV9 and TRBJ1-2, with D perhaps matching TRBD1 (6 bases). CDR1 is SGDLS, CDR2 YYNGEE, per germline. This CDR3 comprises 15 residues. Trimming left V 4 bases short and J 4 bases short, with 17 bases between. CDR3 sequence reads: CASSPSPGAGYGYTF. The CDR3, as DNA: TGTGCCAGCAGCCCGAGCCCGGGGGCTGGCTATGGCTACACCTTC.

V gene TRBV21-1 combines with J gene TRBJ2-1; the listed D gene, TRBD1, was not tested against the DNA. TRBV21-1 is noted as a pseudogene. The CDR3 contains 13 residues. The CDR3 sequence is CANSLGHYNEQFF. CDR3 sequence (DNA): TGTGCCAACTCGCTGGGGCACTACAATGAGCAGTTCTTC.

The chain is built from TRBV7-8 and TRBJ2-1; 9 nucleotides agree with TRBD1. Germline V gene sequence: CDR1 SGHVS, CDR2 FQNEAQ. This CDR3 has 13 amino acids. V shed 5 bases, J shed 7 bases, and the junction held 3 bases outside the gene matches. The CDR3 nucleotides are TGTGCCAGCAGCCGGGACAGGGAGAATGAGCAGTTCTTC. Its translation is CASSRDRENEQFF. Full variable domain (missing parts from reference TRBV7-8 and TRBJ2-1): GAGVSQSPRYKVAKRGQDVALRCDPISGHVSLFWYQQALGQGPEFLTYFQNEAQLDKSGLPSDRFFAERPEGSVSTLKIQRTQQEDSAVYLCASSRDRENEQFFGPGTRLTVL.

The chain employs TRBV7-6 and TRBJ1-3; no definite D call. The CDR3 totals 16 residues. V lost 2 bases and J lost 0, with 11 bases in between. CDR1 SGHVS and CDR2 FNYEAQ come from the germline V gene. The CDR3 loop reads CASSLPRSNSGNTIYF. The CDR3 nucleotides read TGTGCCAGCAGCTTACCCAGATCAAACTCTGGAAACACCATATATTTT. Looking up the rest from reference TRBV7-6 and TRBJ1-3 gives the full variable domain: GAGVSQSPRYKVTKRGQDVALRCDPISGHVSLYWYRQALGQGPEFLTYFNYEAQQDKSGLPNDRFSAERPEGSISTLTIQRTEQRDSAMYRCASSLPRSNSGNTIYFGEGSWLTVV.

The chain combines TRBV11-2 with TRBJ2-5; 7 nucleotides agree with TRBD1. Germline V gene data show CDR1 as SGHAT and CDR2 as FQNNGV. The V gene end was trimmed by 3 bases and the J gene end by 2 bases; junction bases not matched to a gene: 15. This CDR3 has 18 amino acids. CDR3 DNA sequence: TGTGCCAGCAGCTTTATGGAAAGGGGGCGCCTTCCGCAAGAGACCCAGTACTTC. Protein sequence: CASSFMERGRLPQETQYF.